Presented here are 11 T cell receptor beta chains from one specimen sequenced in a study of blood T cell repertoires in COVID-19. Clones were read by immunoSEQ multiplex PCR, and TCRdb kept only the in-frame ones, dropping some. Among more than 90,000 clones listed, less than 80% were seen once. The material sequenced was peripheral blood. These receptors were taken from a man aged 50 to 59 with acute or convalescent COVID-19.

There are a few counts of this clone. The J gene is TRBJ2-7, the V gene TRBV29-1; 11 nucleotides line up with TRBD1. Trimming removed 4 bases from V and 3 bases from J; junction bases left unmatched: 5. This CDR3 contains 14 residues. Germline loops: CDR1 SQVTM, CDR2 ANQGSEA. The CDR3 DNA is TGCAGCGTTGTGTGGGACAGGGGGAGCTACGAGCAGTACTTC. Translated: CSVVWDRGSYEQYF.

The genes are TRBV5-6 and TRBJ2-1; 11 nucleotides agree with TRBD2. Germline assignment: CDR1 SGHDT and CDR2 YYEEEE. V gave up 6 bases and J gave up 4 bases; unmatched junction bases: 3. This CDR3 has 14 amino acids. CDR3 amino acids: CASIGTSGYNEQFF. The CDR3 DNA is TGTGCCAGCATAGGGACTAGCGGTTACAATGAGCAGTTCTTC.

The V call is TRBV6-5, the J call TRBJ1-4; TRBD1 agrees at 8 bases. J was trimmed by 5 bases and V by 6 bases; bases with no gene match: 5. CDR3 length equals 14 residues. Germline loops: CDR1 MNHEY, CDR2 SVGAGI. As DNA, the CDR3 is TGTGCCAGCAGCCGACAGGGGCAAAATGAAAAACTGTTTTTT. Translating gives CASSRQGQNEKLFF.

This clone was observed a few times. V usage is TRBV5-5 and J usage is TRBJ2-6; D is uncertain. V lost 2 bases, J lost 0 bases, and 15 bases lay in between. The germline V gene encodes CDR1 SGHKS and CDR2 YYEKEE (reference sequence). The CDR3 runs 18 residues. CDR3 protein: CASSFRLQQSSGANVLTF. The CDR3 coding sequence is TGTGCCAGCAGCTTTCGTCTTCAACAAAGCTCTGGGGCCAACGTCCTGACTTTC.

As DNA, the CDR3 is TGTGCCAGCAGCCAGTCCTTTCTTTCTAGGAAGAATGAAAAACTGTTTTTT. Protein product: CASSQSFLSRKNEKLFF. The genes are TRBV14 and TRBJ1-4, with no clear D. Germline assignment: CDR1 SGHDN and CDR2 FVKESK. The CDR3 spans 17 residues. V lost 3 bases, J lost 5 bases, and 19 bases lay in between. Full variable domain (missing parts from reference TRBV14 and TRBJ1-4): EAGVTQFPSHSVIEKGQTVTLRCDPISGHDNLYWYRRVMGKEIKFLLHFVKESKQDESGMPNNRFLAERTGGTYSTLKVQPAELEDSGVYFCASSQSFLSRKNEKLFFGSGTQLSVL.

This clone has ten or more counts. V usage is TRBV6-5 and J usage is TRBJ2-2; perhaps TRBD2 as D (5 bases). Germline CDR1 and CDR2: MNHEY and SVGAGI. The CDR3 has 15 residues. Trimming pared 2 bases from V and 6 bases from J, leaving 13 bases between. The CDR3 loop reads CASSYTGSTAGELFF. As DNA, the CDR3 is TGTGCCAGCAGTTACACGGGGAGCACAGCCGGGGAGCTGTTTTTT.

The chain combines TRBV29-1 with TRBJ2-1, with 11 nucleotides matching TRBD2. Germline trimming cut 1 base from V and 6 bases from J; bases unmatched to any gene: 8. CDR1 SQVTM and CDR2 ANQGSEA come from the germline V gene. The CDR3 totals 16 residues. DNA of the CDR3: TGCAGCGTTGAAGCCTTTTTGGGGACTAGCGGCAATGAGCAGTTCTTC. This codes for CSVEAFLGTSGNEQFF.

This chain connects TRBV6-1 to TRBJ1-2; TRBD1 aligns across 7 bases. The CDR3 sequence is 13 residues long. Looked up from germline, CDR1 is MNHNS and CDR2 is SASEGT. Trimming took 5 bases from V and 5 from J; bases not matched to a gene: 5. The CDR3 bases are TGTGCCAGCAGTTTGACAGGGACATATGGCTACACCTTC. Its translation is CASSLTGTYGYTF.

The chain employs TRBV5-1 and TRBJ1-4; D possibly corresponds to TRBD1 (5 bases). CDR1 and CDR2 (germline): SGHRS, YFSETQ. V lost 0 bases, J lost 4 bases, and 13 bases lay in between. The CDR3 is made up of 16 amino acids. This CDR3 reads CASSLDGREYNEKLFF. The CDR3, as DNA: TGCGCCAGCAGCTTGGACGGCAGGGAATATAATGAAAAACTGTTTTTT.

A few counts support this clone. V and J are TRBV5-1 and TRBJ2-5; 16 nucleotides line up with TRBD2. The J segment lost 5 bases and the V segment lost 3 bases, leaving 4 bases of the junction unmatched. The CDR3 spans 16 residues. The germline V gene encodes CDR1 SGHRS and CDR2 YFSETQ. The CDR3 loop reads CASSWTGLAGGETQYF. In DNA form, the CDR3 reads TGCGCCAGCAGCTGGACGGGACTAGCGGGAGGGGAGACCCAGTACTTC. Looking up the rest from reference TRBV5-1 and TRBJ2-5 gives the full variable domain: KAGVTQTPRYLIKTRGQQVTLSCSPISGHRSVSWYQQTPGQGLQFLFEYFSETQRNKGNFPGRFSGRQFSNSRSEMNVSTLELGDSALYLCASSWTGLAGGETQYFGPGTRLLVL.

The chain recombines TRBV5-1 with TRBJ1-1, with D unclear. In germline, CDR1 is SGHRS, CDR2 YFSETQ. V was clipped by 1 base and J by 0 bases, with 7 bases between them. There are 14 residues in the CDR3. This chain's CDR3 is CASSLLYLNTEAFF. Here the CDR3 DNA reads TGCGCCAGCAGCTTGCTATACCTGAACACTGAAGCTTTCTTT.